Each of the 6 T cell receptor beta chains below was sequenced from the same sample in a study of blood T cell repertoires in COVID-19. Sequencing used immunoSEQ multiplex PCR; TCRdb keeps in-frame clones, though not all of them. Of a few hundred thousand clones in the sample, around 91% were seen once. Material: peripheral blood. These receptors all stem from a woman aged 40 to 55 with COVID-19, enrolled during active disease.

The chain couples TRBV5-1 to TRBJ2-7; D unclear. This CDR3 spans 15 amino acids. V was trimmed by 4 bases and J by 0 bases, leaving 14 bases between them. CDR1 and CDR2 from the germline V gene are SGHRS and YFSETQ. DNA of the CDR3: TGCGCCAGCAGCCGCCCTGAGGCGAGCTCCTACGAGCAGTACTTC. This translates into CASSRPEASSYEQYF.

This sequence joins TRBV30 and TRBJ1-2, with 9 bases identical to TRBD1. V trimming: 7 bases; J trimming: 4 bases; junction bases outside the gene matches: 10. The CDR3 has 14 residues. Germline CDR1 GTSNPN, CDR2 SVGIG (reference sequence). The CDR3 sequence is CAFRPTGGRYGYTF. CDR3 sequence (DNA): TGTGCCTTTCGGCCCACAGGGGGCCGCTATGGCTACACCTTC.

The rearrangement joins TRBV19 to TRBJ1-1, with D possibly being TRBD1 (6 bases). This CDR3 spans 16 amino acids. V dropped 6 bases and J dropped 0 bases, with 17 bases sitting between them. The germline V gene has CDR1 LNHDA and CDR2 SQIVND (reference sequence). The CDR3 reads CASRRNGQSMNTEAFF. CDR3 bases: TGTGCCAGTAGGCGAAATGGACAGTCAATGAACACTGAAGCTTTCTTT.

V gene TRBV7-3 combines with J gene TRBJ1-5, with D possibly matching TRBD1 (5 bases). The CDR3 totals 14 residues. Trimming cost V 5 bases and J 5 bases, with 13 bases left between them. Germline assignment: CDR1 SGHTA and CDR2 FQGTGA. The CDR3 DNA is TGTGCCAGCAGCCCACACGGGGGTCATCAGCCCCAGCATTTT. It specifies CASSPHGGHQPQHF.

The rearrangement uses TRBV28 and TRBJ1-4; TRBD1 agrees at 7 bases. The CDR3 loop spans 14 amino acids. V was clipped by 7 bases and J by 7 bases; unmatched bases: 9. Germline V gives CDR1 MDHEN, CDR2 SYDVKM. The CDR3, as DNA: TGTGCCAGCAAACCAGGGGGTAATGCTGAAAAACTGTTTTTT. It yields the protein CASKPGGNAEKLFF.

This chain connects TRBV5-1 to TRBJ1-1; possible D gene TRBD1, 6 bases. The CDR3 loop spans 13 amino acids. Germline V gives CDR1 SGHRS, CDR2 YFSETQ. V was shortened by 8 bases and J by 1 base, with 12 bases between the two germline ends. The CDR3 protein is CASRQERNTEAFF. In DNA, the CDR3 is TGCGCCAGTAGACAGGAGAGGAACACTGAAGCTTTCTTT.